The 26 T cell receptor beta chains in this list originate from one sample, sequenced in a study of T cells in Graves' hyperthyroidism and ophthalmopathy. The source material, RNA transcripts, was used to amplify TCR beta CDR3 regions. The TCR CDR3 first-round RT-PCR relied on the HTBI primer set. TCRdb re-derived calls from the multiplex PCR reads in MiXCR, one entry per CDR3 protein. This table has about 740,000 distinct CDR3 sequences, 12% to 15% appearing once. Sequencing input: blood. These receptors were collected from a woman younger than 35 with Graves' hyperthyroidism.

The V gene is TRBV5-1, the J gene TRBJ2-7; maybe TRBD2 (6 bases). This CDR3 is 16 amino acids long. Germline V CDR1 and CDR2: SGHRS, YFSETQ. V lost 1 base to trimming and J lost 6 bases, with 20 bases between them. This CDR3 is CASSLRSSDRVGEQYF. CDR3 nucleotide sequence: TGCGCCAGCAGCTTGCGATCTAGCGACCGGGTGGGCGAGCAGTACTTC. Combining the CDR3 with reference TRBV5-1 and TRBJ2-7 gives the whole variable domain KAGVTQTPRYLIKTRGQQVTLSCSPISGHRSVSWYQQTPGQGLQFLFEYFSETQRNKGNFPGRFSGRQFSNSRSEMNVSTLELGDSALYLCASSLRSSDRVGEQYFGPGTRLTVT.

This clonotype was observed a handful of times. The V gene is TRBV7-9, the J gene TRBJ2-1; TRBD1 matches 12 bases. The V segment lost 0 bases and the J segment 10 bases; nucleotides outside the gene matches: 10. The CDR3 has 17 residues. CDR1 and CDR2 (germline): SEHNR, FQNEAQ (reference sequence). CDR3 sequence (DNA): TGTGCCAGCAGCTTAGCCCGGGACAGGGGGCCCTTGGCGGAGCAGTTCTTC. This sequence encodes CASSLARDRGPLAEQFF.

The V call is TRBV7-3, the J call TRBJ2-1; possibly TRBD2 for D (7 bases). Germline loops: CDR1 SGHTA, CDR2 FQGTGA. Deletions cut 6 bases from V and 7 bases from J, with 16 bases between. The CDR3 sequence is 14 residues long. CDR3 nucleotide sequence: TGTGCCAGCAGAAAAGGCGGGGGCCTTAATGAGCAGTTCTTC. Amino acid sequence: CASRKGGGLNEQFF.

The chain carries TRBV6-2 or TRBV6-3 and TRBJ2-5; D gene ambiguous. The germline V gene has CDR1 MNHEY and CDR2 SVGEGT. Trimming cost V 5 bases and J 0 bases, with 13 bases left between them. The length of the CDR3 is 15 residues. CDR3 residues: CASSGARTHQETQYF. DNA of the CDR3: TGTGCCAGCAGTGGCGCTCGGACCCACCAAGAGACCCAGTACTTC.

This clonotype was seen many times. V usage is TRBV10-1 and J usage is TRBJ2-7; 10 bases fit TRBD1. From germline, CDR1 is WNHNN and CDR2 SYGVQD (reference sequence). This CDR3 has 14 residues. V gave up 8 bases and J gave up 5 bases; unmatched junction bases: 9. Here the CDR3 reads CASRPDGTGDEQYF. CDR3 bases: TGCGCCAGCCGCCCAGACGGGACAGGGGACGAGCAGTACTTC.

This clonotype has more than one count but fewer than ten. The chain has TRBV7-2 and TRBJ1-5; TRBD1 aligns across 7 bases. Trimming took 5 bases from V and 7 from J; bases not matched to a gene: 11. The CDR3 runs to 15 residues. Per germline, CDR1 SGHTA and CDR2 FQGNSA. CDR3 DNA: TGTGCCAGCAGCCTACTCACAGGGGTCGGCCAGCCCCAGCATTTT. This gives the protein CASSLLTGVGQPQHF.

The chain uses TRBV6-5 and TRBJ2-1; possibly TRBD1 for D (5 bases). V lost 2 bases and J 0 bases, leaving 17 bases between the germline ends. The germline V gene encodes CDR1 MNHEY and CDR2 SVGAGI. There are 18 residues in the CDR3. CDR3 sequence (DNA): TGTGCCAGCAGTTACCCTCGGATGGGCGACAGCTCCTACAATGAGCAGTTCTTC. It specifies CASSYPRMGDSSYNEQFF.

This clonotype was counted at least ten times. V is TRBV30 and J is TRBJ2-7; the match to TRBD2 covers 11 bases. The germline CDR1 and CDR2 sequences are GTSNPN and SVGIG (reference sequence). The CDR3 is made up of 14 amino acids. Trimming at V came to 3 bases and at J to 6 bases, leaving 7 bases not matched to a gene. The CDR3 is CAWRSTSGSIEQYF. CDR3 DNA sequence: TGTGCCTGGAGAAGTACTAGCGGGAGCATCGAGCAGTACTTC.

This clonotype was seen a few times. The rearrangement uses TRBV20-1 and TRBJ2-3, with D perhaps assigned TRBD1 or TRBD2 (5 bases each). The CDR3 is made up of 14 amino acids. In germline, CDR1 is DFQATT, CDR2 SNEGSKA (reference sequence). The germline V and J ends were trimmed by 6 bases and 2 bases, with 15 bases remaining between them. The CDR3: CSARRGGLTDTQYF. Here the CDR3 DNA reads TGCAGTGCACGAAGGGGCGGGCTCACAGATACGCAGTATTTT.

This clonotype was picked up many times. The chain carries TRBV30 and TRBJ2-7, with 7 bases matching TRBD1. V was clipped by 5 bases and J by 6 bases; unmatched bases: 4. The CDR3 contains 11 residues. The germline V gene encodes CDR1 GTSNPN and CDR2 SVGIG (reference sequence). The CDR3 coding sequence is TGTGCCTGGGCGACAGGGTTCGAGCAGTACTTC. Amino acid sequence: CAWATGFEQYF.

Many counts were recorded for this clonotype. The rearrangement joins TRBV30 to TRBJ2-7; D tentatively fits TRBD1 or TRBD2 (5 bases each). Trimming stripped 5 bases from V and 1 base from J, with 15 bases between. CDR1 is GTSNPN, CDR2 SVGIG, per germline (reference sequence). The CDR3 has 14 amino acids. The DNA of the CDR3 is TGTGCCTGGGCCCCTATGGGACGGTCCTACGAGCAGTACTTC. It is translated as CAWAPMGRSYEQYF.

This clonotype was observed many times. The chain uses TRBV7-3 and TRBJ2-3, with TRBD1 matching 8 bases. Germline V gives CDR1 SGHTA, CDR2 FQGTGA. The CDR3 covers 15 residues. After removal of 5 bases from V and 1 base from J, the junction contained 5 bases not matched to a gene. The CDR3 is CASSPSTGGTDTQYF. DNA for the CDR3: TGTGCCAGCAGCCCTTCGACAGGGGGCACAGATACGCAGTATTTT.

This clonotype was recorded a few times. This rearrangement joins TRBV30 to TRBJ1-5, with 7 nucleotides matching TRBD1. The length of the CDR3 is 16 residues. Looked up from germline, CDR1 is GTSNPN and CDR2 is SVGIG (reference sequence). With V trimmed by 0 bases and J by 4 bases, 9 bases remained unmatched. This chain's CDR3 is CAWSVQGGTTNQPQHF. The CDR3 DNA reads as TGTGCCTGGAGTGTACAAGGGGGCACTACAAATCAGCCCCAGCATTTT. Full variable domain (outside the CDR3, taken from reference TRBV30 and TRBJ1-5): SQTIHQWPATLVQPVGSPLSLECTVEGTSNPNLYWYRQAAGRGLQLLFYSVGIGQISSEVPQNLSASRPQDRQFILSSKKLLLSDSGFYLCAWSVQGGTTNQPQHFGDGTRLSIL.

This chain connects TRBV6-5 to TRBJ2-4; 13 bases match TRBD2. Near its end, the DNA agrees better with TRBJ2-1, so the J call may be wrong. CDR3 length: 17 amino acids. Germline CDR1 and CDR2: MNHEY and SVGAGI. The CDR3 here is CASSFGLAGAFPSIQFF. The CDR3 DNA reads TGTGCCAGCAGTTTCGGACTAGCGGGAGCGTTTCCTAGCATTCAGTTCTTC.

The rearrangement joins TRBV7-9 to TRBJ1-1; the D is unclear. This CDR3 region has 13 residues. V gave up 4 bases and J gave up 6 bases, with 12 bases separating them. Germline V gives CDR1 SEHNR, CDR2 FQNEAQ (reference sequence). CDR3 region: CASSSDWDSEAFF. CDR3 sequence (DNA): TGTGCCAGCAGCTCGGATTGGGATTCTGAAGCTTTCTTT.

This clonotype was observed at least ten times. The genes are TRBV12-3 or TRBV12-4 and TRBJ2-7; 8 bases fit TRBD1. The CDR3 consists of 14 residues. V lost 6 bases, J lost 4 bases, and 8 bases stayed unmatched. The CDR3 spells CASSQSQGAYEQYF. CDR3 nucleotide sequence: TGTGCCAGCAGCCAGTCCCAGGGGGCGTACGAGCAGTACTTC.

This clonotype was counted at least ten times. This sequence joins TRBV7-9 and TRBJ1-1; D perhaps matches TRBD1 (6 bases). The V gene lost 4 bases and the J gene lost 5 bases, with 17 bases spanning the gap. CDR1 SEHNR and CDR2 FQNEAQ come from the germline V gene (reference sequence). CDR3 length: 15 amino acids. The CDR3 is CASSSSPGEVTEAFF. DNA for the CDR3: TGTGCCAGCAGCTCGAGTCCAGGGGAGGTTACTGAAGCTTTCTTT.

The rearrangement joins TRBV3-1 to TRBJ1-6; unclear D gene. The CDR3 loop spans 13 amino acids. CDR1 LGHDT and CDR2 YNNKEL come from the germline V gene (reference sequence). Trimming stripped 1 base from V and 10 bases from J, with 8 bases between. The CDR3 DNA reads TGTGCCAGCAGCCAAGGACGTCGGTCACCCCTCCACTTT. Its protein is CASSQGRRSPLHF.

In this sample, this clonotype turned up many times. Here the CDR3 reads CASSSGASVDSYEQYF. The DNA of the CDR3 is TGTGCCAGCAGCTCAGGGGCTAGCGTCGACTCCTACGAGCAGTACTTC. J is TRBJ2-7 and V is TRBV5-5; D is perhaps TRBD1 or TRBD2 (6 bases each). V was trimmed by 3 bases and J by 0 bases, leaving 16 bases between them. The germline CDR1 and CDR2 sequences are SGHKS and YYEKEE (reference sequence). This CDR3 has 16 residues.

The chain couples TRBV18 to TRBJ1-1; unclear D gene. CDR3 length: 13 amino acids. Between the trimmed V and J ends, which lost 3 bases and 3 bases, there was a span of 8 bases. From germline, CDR1 is KGHSH and CDR2 LQKENI. The CDR3 sequence is CASSPAADTEAFF. CDR3 nucleotide sequence: TGTGCCAGCTCACCCGCGGCAGACACTGAAGCTTTCTTT.

This clonotype was detected only a few times. V and J are TRBV2 and TRBJ2-2; D might be TRBD1 (6 bases). CDR1 and CDR2 (germline): SNHLY, FYNNEI. The CDR3 is 16 residues long. V lost 4 bases to trimming and J lost 0 bases, with 12 bases between them. The CDR3 sequence is CASSVQGLANTGELFF. The CDR3 DNA follows: TGTGCCAGCAGTGTACAGGGCCTCGCGAACACCGGGGAGCTGTTTTTT. Based on the CDR3 plus reference TRBV2 and TRBJ2-2, the full variable domain is EPEVTQTPSHQVTQMGQEVILRCVPISNHLYFYWYRQILGQKVEFLVSFYNNEISEKSEIFDDQFSVERPDGSNFTLKIRSTKLEDSAMYFCASSVQGLANTGELFFGEGSRLTVL.

This clonotype has ten or more counts. V is TRBV4-1 and J is TRBJ2-7, with 8 bases identical to TRBD2. Germline assignment: CDR1 MGHRA and CDR2 YSYEKL. V was pared by 4 bases and J by 4 bases, with 6 bases of the junction left unmatched. The CDR3 spans 14 residues. The CDR3 loop is CASSPGTRPYEQYF. In nucleotides, the CDR3 is TGCGCCAGCAGCCCCGGGACTAGGCCGTACGAGCAGTACTTC.

This chain uses TRBV7-2 with TRBJ1-2; TRBD1 aligns across 7 bases. Germline-derived CDR1 and CDR2 are SGHTA and FQGNSA. The ends lost 3 bases at V and 4 bases at J; junction bases unmatched: 8. The CDR3 is made up of 15 amino acids. The CDR3 DNA reads as TGTGCCAGCAGCTTGGGGGGGGACAGCGGCTATGGCTACACCTTC. Amino acid sequence: CASSLGGDSGYGYTF. Combining the CDR3 with reference TRBV7-2 and TRBJ1-2 gives the whole variable domain GAGVSQSPSNKVTEKGKDVELRCDPISGHTALYWYRQSLGQGLEFLIYFQGNSAPDKSGLPSDRFSAERTGGSVSTLTIQRTQQEDSAVYLCASSLGGDSGYGYTFGSGTRLTVV.

This clonotype appeared a few times. This sequence joins TRBV20-1 and TRBJ2-6, with TRBD2 matching over 12 bases. The germline gives CDR1 DFQATT, CDR2 SNEGSKA (reference sequence). The CDR3 is made up of 21 amino acids. V dropped 4 bases and J dropped 0; count of bases not matched to a gene: 16. The CDR3 nucleotides are TGCAGTGCTACCGGACTAGCGGGATTATCGGGAGGACTCTCTGGGGCCAACGTCCTGACTTTC. It yields the protein CSATGLAGLSGGLSGANVLTF.

In its sample, this clonotype was seen many times. The V and J genes are TRBV5-1 and TRBJ1-1; D remains unclear. Per the germline V gene, CDR1 is SGHRS and CDR2 is YFSETQ. The CDR3 contains 17 residues. V lost 0 bases and J 6 bases, leaving 21 bases between the germline ends. The CDR3 bases are TGCGCCAGCAGCTTGGAGACGCGGGGAAGGCGATTCGCTGAAGCTTTCTTT. Translation gives CASSLETRGRRFAEAFF.

As to this clonotype: With a much larger clone just one base away, this may be a read error. The chain carries TRBV2 and TRBJ2-3; D ambiguous. Germline V gene data show CDR1 as SNHLY and CDR2 as FYNNEI. CDR3 length: 12 residues. The CDR3 protein is CANSEWADTQYF. The CDR3 nucleotides read TGTGCCAACAGTGAGTGGGCAGATACGCAGTATTTT.